This paragraph covers one TCR beta chain sequence. The antigen is undetermined. This entry comes from a study of beta chain features in type 1 diabetes. Study-level points and caveats: Among all four CD4+ subsets, Type 1 diabetes patients had TCRB CDR3s that were moderately but significantly shorter.

The study reverse transcribed the entire isolated RNA, so it sequenced expressed TCRB transcripts. Method: immunoSEQ multiplex PCR; TCRdb's copy keeps in-frame clones and lacks some. The sample has approximately 250,000 clones, roughly 10% seen once. The clonotype originates from a young man with type 1 diabetes. Sequencing input: naive CD4+ T cells from blood.

CDR3 in amino acids: CAWGRANEKLFF. Written as DNA, the CDR3 is TGTGCCTGGGGCCGGGCCAATGAAAAACTGTTTTTT. The gene calls are TRBV7-9 and TRBJ1-4; D may be TRBD1 (5 bases). The CDR3 runs to 12 residues. Trimming pared 11 bases from V and 5 bases from J, leaving 12 bases between. CDR1 is SEHNR and CDR2 is FQNEAQ in the germline V gene (reference sequence).